This T cell receptor (beta chain) is drawn from a study of cytomegalovirus exposure and HLA in healthy donors. Study outcomes and limitations: The study labeled roughly 160 TCR beta chains cytomegalovirus-associated.

The J segment lost 4 bases and the V segment lost 2 bases, leaving 11 bases of the junction unmatched. This CDR3 has 17 residues. Per germline, CDR1 SGHRS and CDR2 YFSETQ. The table lists this clone with a count of one. Its specificity is not known. Samples came from healthy bone marrow donors. Use of 60 Vbeta and 13 Jbeta primers characterized the PCR. Sequenced by immunoSEQ multiplex PCR; TCRdb stores in-frame clones only, minus some. The table includes under 200,000 clones, over 75% detected once. This clonotype was obtained from a human donor in good health. The V and J genes are TRBV5-1 and TRBJ1-3; 8 nucleotides align to TRBD1. What was sequenced was PBMCs. The CDR3 DNA is TGCGCCAGCAGCTTCGGCGGACAGGGAAGATCGGGAAACACCATATATTTT. Protein product: CASSFGGQGRSGNTIYF.